This TCR beta chain came from a study of PD-1 blockade in classical Hodgkin lymphoma (dated by TCRdb to the early 2020s). At the level of the whole study: Nivolumab dosing was 3 mg/kg intravenously every 2 weeks, continuing until either disease progression or unacceptable toxicity. The study used TCR beta sequencing and CyTOF to define a peripheral blood immune signature of response to PD-1 blockade in classical Hodgkin lymphoma.

The time point label corresponds to: cycle 1 day 1 (C1D1), immediately before nivolumab initiation. Relapse after autologous stem cell transplantation had occurred in all trial patients, and cohorts A, B and C were distinguished by prior brentuximab vedotin exposure. The trial cohort comprised 56 patients with relapsed/refractory classical Hodgkin lymphoma whose best overall responses were complete response, partial response or progressive disease. Single-agent nivolumab was administered to trial patients in the multi-cohort phase II CheckMate 205 trial. Best overall response was determined by an independent review committee according to the 2007 International Working Group response criteria. PBMCs from the trial were collected at three points: immediately before nivolumab initiation (C1D1), and during therapy at cycle 2 day 1 and cycle 4 day 1. Peripheral blood was collected in 8 mL Vacutainer Cell Preparation Tubes, from which PBMCs were isolated by centrifugation and then cryopreserved.

What the work shows at the level of the full study, not this receptor alone: Only a single clinical trial cohort was studied, and what caused the repertoire differences, possibly disease activity or prior therapy, remained undefined. Baseline TCR diversity was reported to be lower in newly diagnosed patients than in healthy donors, and even lower in relapsed/refractory patients. A significant rise by C4D1 was seen in CD4+ but not CD8+ TCR diversity (p=0.0027 vs p=0.16), with the rise being most apparent in complete responders (p=0.02). Trial patients with a complete response had baseline diversity similar to that of newly diagnosed patients, while partial responders and progressors had significantly lower diversity. Diversity was lower in patients who began nivolumab less than 1 year after ASCT, so these patients were left out of later analyses to avoid confounding by immune reconstitution.

Notes on this clone: Its antigen is not yet known. The input lacks base qualities; no much larger clone sits a single base away.

Spanning cysteine to phenylalanine, the CDR3 consists of 13 amino acids. Just the 39-base CDR3 DNA is kept, in frame starting at base 1. V and J lose 7 bases and 1 base, and a span of 12 bases separates them. The germline V gene supplies CDR1 SQVTM and CDR2 ANQGSEA. Genomic DNA was isolated using the Qiagen DNeasy kit from unsorted PBMCs as well as from negatively selected CD4+ and CD8+ fractions. TCR beta CDR3 regions were subjected to amplification by immunoSEQ multiplex PCR with primers that anneal to V and J segments. Amplification bias was minimized using a synthetic immune receptor repertoire, and residual bias was removed computationally after sequencing. The authors processed their data as follows. Custom Python scripts were used to quantify repertoire diversity as the Shannon entropy index. The unsorted, CD4+ and CD8+ repertoires were each analyzed separately, with the exception of combined analyses, where CD4+ and CD8+ sequences were merged in silico. Clonal expansion was defined as at least a 2-fold frequency increase after treatment relative to C1D1, with a pseudocount of 0.5 for undetected baseline clones. Singleton clones were defined as clones with 0 or 1 copy at C1D1, and non-singleton clones were defined as clones with 2 or more copies. Clones expanded in unsorted samples were annotated as CD4+, CD8+ or unknown by matching protein sequences in sorted samples from the same patient. Wilcoxon tests were applied to paired samples to test diversity changes from C1D1 to C4D1. Entries here come from immuneACCESS through TCRdb and include only in-frame sequences with V and J called. Some clones fail to appear in such tables; in the studies checked, an unresolved V gene covers under half of the shortfall, and the cause of the remainder is unknown. V and J calls and clone size are as listed in that table; D and trimming were resolved from the DNA. This sample gives roughly 12,000 clones in total; approximately 85% of them show up just once. Together, the top ten hold roughly 29% of the sample.

The sequencing used peripheral blood mononuclear cells (PBMCs), collected at baseline. This clonotype was sampled from a human donor with classical Hodgkin lymphoma. The sequence is built from TRBV29-1 and TRBJ2-3, with a tentative D call of TRBD1 or TRBD2, each matching 5 bases. CDR3 sequence: CSGTGTGTDTQYF. The nucleotide sequence reads TGCAGCGGGACCGGGACCGGCACAGATACGCAGTATTTT.